The T cell receptor (beta chain) under discussion was sequenced for a study of blood T cells in healthy people across ages. Study-wide results and caveats: Leaving the PBMCs unsorted stopped any conclusive comparison of naive versus antigen-experienced cells. The study found more naive CD4+ cells and higher diversity in long-lived than aged donors.

A second about 6 to 12 cycle PCR used barcoded and J-beta primers. MiXCR was run by TCRdb on the 5' RACE reads, yielding one entry per CDR3 protein. In the table there are some 860,000 distinct CDR3 sequences, approximately 53% of which are singletons. V was clipped by 6 bases and J by 4 bases, with 13 bases between them. The CDR3 is 13 residues long. Germline CDR1 MDHEN, CDR2 SYDVKM. As concerns this clonotype: Its antigen is currently unknown.

The sequenced material came from blood. The origin of this receptor is a middle-aged man in good health. This chain uses TRBV28 with TRBJ2-7; perhaps TRBD2 as D (6 bases). The chain's CDR3 is CASSSAGYYEQYF. DNA for the CDR3: TGTGCCAGCAGCTCTGCGGGGTATTACGAGCAGTACTTC.